This T cell receptor (beta chain) was identified in a study of T-cell reconstitution after alpha-beta-depleted transplantation in children. This clonotype was counted only a few times. No antigen is known for it. Molecular barcoding with unique molecular identifiers was used for the TCRbeta library. Each CDR3 protein gets one entry after TCRdb re-called the PCR reads with MiXCR. The table lists 700,000 to 950,000 distinct CDR3 sequences, about 15% of them singletons, with approximately 5% in the top ten. Trimming took 6 bases from V and 4 from J, leaving 7 bases between them. Germline V gives CDR1 DFQATT, CDR2 SNEGSKA (reference sequence). CDR3 length equals 11 residues. Points from the study as a whole: When one year had passed after transplant, most T-cell counts and diversity came from newly produced T cells. Several hundred expanded graft clones reportedly were the source of alpha-beta T cells about two months after transplant.

The chain combines TRBV20-1 with TRBJ1-3; D unclear. The clonotype comes from a male patient aged 10 to 17 who had a stem cell transplant for acute lymphoblastic leukemia, so the T cells may come from the graft donor. This specimen consisted of PBMCs, mostly from graft donor cells, obtained 360 days after TCRalphabeta/CD19-depleted stem cell transplant. In DNA form, the CDR3 reads TGCAGTGCCCCTAAAGGAAACACCATATATTTT. It specifies CSAPKGNTIYF.